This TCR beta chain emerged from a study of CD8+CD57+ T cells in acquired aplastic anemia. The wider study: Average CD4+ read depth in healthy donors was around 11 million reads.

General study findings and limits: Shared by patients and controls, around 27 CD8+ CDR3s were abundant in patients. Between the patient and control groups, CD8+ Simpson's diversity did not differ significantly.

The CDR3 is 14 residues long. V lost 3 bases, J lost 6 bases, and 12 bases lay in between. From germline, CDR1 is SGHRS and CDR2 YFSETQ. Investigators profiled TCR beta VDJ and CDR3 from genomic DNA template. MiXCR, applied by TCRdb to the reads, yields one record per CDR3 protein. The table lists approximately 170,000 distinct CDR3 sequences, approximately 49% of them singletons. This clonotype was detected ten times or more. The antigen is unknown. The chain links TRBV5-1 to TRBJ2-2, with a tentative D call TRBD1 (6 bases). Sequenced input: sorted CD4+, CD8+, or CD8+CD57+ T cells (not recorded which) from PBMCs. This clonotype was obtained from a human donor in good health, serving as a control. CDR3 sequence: CASSYQQGSGELFF. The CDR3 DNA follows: TGCGCCAGCAGCTACCAACAGGGATCCGGGGAGCTGTTTTTT.